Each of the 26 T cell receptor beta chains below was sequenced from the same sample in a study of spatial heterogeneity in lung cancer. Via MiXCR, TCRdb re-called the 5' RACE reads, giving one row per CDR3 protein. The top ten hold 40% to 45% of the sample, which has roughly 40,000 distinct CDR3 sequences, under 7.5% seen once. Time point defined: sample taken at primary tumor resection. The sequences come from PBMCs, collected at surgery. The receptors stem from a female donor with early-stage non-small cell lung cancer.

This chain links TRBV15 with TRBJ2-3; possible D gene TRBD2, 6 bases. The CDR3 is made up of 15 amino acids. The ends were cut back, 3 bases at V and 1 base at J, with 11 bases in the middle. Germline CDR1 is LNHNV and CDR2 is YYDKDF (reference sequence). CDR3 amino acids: CATSRASEGTDTQYF. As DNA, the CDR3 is TGTGCCACCAGCAGGGCTAGCGAAGGCACAGATACGCAGTATTTT.

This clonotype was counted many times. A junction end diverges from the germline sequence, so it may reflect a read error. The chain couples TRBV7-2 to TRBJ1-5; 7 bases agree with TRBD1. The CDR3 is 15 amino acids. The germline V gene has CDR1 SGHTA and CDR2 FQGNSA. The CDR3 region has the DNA TGTGCCAGCAGTTTAGACAGGGTACTGGGGCAGCCCCAGCATTTT. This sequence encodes CASSLDRVLGQPQHF.

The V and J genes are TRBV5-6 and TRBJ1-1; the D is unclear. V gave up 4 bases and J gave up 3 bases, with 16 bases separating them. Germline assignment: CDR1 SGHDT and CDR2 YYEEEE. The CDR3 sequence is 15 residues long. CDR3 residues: CASSGREESDTEAFF. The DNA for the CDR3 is TGTGCCAGCAGCGGACGTGAGGAATCAGACACTGAAGCTTTCTTT.

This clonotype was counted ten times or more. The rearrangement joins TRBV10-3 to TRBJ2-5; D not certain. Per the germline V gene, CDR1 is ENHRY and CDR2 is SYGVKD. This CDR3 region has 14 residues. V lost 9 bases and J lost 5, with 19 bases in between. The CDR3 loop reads CAMASPPLGETQYF. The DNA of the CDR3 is TGTGCCATGGCTTCCCCCCCCCTTGGGGAGACCCAGTACTTC.

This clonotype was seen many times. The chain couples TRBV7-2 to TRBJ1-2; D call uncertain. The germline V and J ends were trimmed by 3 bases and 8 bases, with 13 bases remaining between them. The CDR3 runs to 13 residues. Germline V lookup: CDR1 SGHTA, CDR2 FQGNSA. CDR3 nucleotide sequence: TGTGCCAGCAGCTTGGGTGGCAGCTTGGGCTACACCTTC. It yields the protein CASSLGGSLGYTF.

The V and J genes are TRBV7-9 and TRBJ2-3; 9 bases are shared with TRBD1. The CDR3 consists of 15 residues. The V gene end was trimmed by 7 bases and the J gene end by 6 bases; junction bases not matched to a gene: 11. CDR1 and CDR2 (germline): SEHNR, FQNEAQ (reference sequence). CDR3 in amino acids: CASNPPGQGSDTQYF. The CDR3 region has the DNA TGTGCCAGCAACCCGCCGGGACAGGGTAGTGATACGCAGTATTTT.

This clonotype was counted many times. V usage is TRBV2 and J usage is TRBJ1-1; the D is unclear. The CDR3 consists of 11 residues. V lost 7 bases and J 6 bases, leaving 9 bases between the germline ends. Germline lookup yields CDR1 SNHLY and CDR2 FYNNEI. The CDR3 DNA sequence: TGTGCCAGCACGGCGAGGGCTGAAGCTTTCTTT. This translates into CASTARAEAFF.

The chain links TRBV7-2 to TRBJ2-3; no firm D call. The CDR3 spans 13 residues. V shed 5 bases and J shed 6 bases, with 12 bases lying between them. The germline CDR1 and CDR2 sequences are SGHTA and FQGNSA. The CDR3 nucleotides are TGTGCCAGCAGCCCCTCCGTGGGGGATACGCAGTATTTT. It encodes CASSPSVGDTQYF.

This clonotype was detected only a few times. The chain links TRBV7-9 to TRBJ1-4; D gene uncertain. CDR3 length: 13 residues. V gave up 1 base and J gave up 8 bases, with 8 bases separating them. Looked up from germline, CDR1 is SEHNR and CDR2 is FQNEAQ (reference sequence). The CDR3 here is CASSLVTREKLFF. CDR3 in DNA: TGTGCCAGCAGCTTAGTGACGAGAGAAAAACTGTTTTTT. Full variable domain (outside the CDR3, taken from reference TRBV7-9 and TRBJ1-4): DTGVSQNPRHKITKRGQNVTFRCDPISEHNRLYWYRQTLGQGPEFLTYFQNEAQLEKSRLLSDRFSAERPKGSFSTLEIQRTEQGDSAMYLCASSLVTREKLFFGSGTQLSVL.

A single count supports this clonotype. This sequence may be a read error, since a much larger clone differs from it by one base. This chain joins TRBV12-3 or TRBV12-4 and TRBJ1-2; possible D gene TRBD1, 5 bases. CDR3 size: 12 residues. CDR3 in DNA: TGTGCCAGCAGTCAGGGCGTCTATAGCTACACCTTC. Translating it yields CASSQGVYSYTF.

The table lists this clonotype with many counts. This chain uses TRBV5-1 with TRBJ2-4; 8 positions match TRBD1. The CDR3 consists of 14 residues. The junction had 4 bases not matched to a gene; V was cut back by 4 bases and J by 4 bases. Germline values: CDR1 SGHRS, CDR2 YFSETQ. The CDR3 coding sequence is TGCGCCAGCAGCGGGGGACAGGTGAAAAACATTCAGTACTTC. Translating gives CASSGGQVKNIQYF.

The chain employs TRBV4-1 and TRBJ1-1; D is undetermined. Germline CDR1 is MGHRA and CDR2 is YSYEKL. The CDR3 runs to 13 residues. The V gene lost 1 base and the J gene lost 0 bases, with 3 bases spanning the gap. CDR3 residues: CASSQAMNTEAFF. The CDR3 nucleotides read TGCGCCAGCAGCCAAGCCATGAACACTGAAGCTTTCTTT.

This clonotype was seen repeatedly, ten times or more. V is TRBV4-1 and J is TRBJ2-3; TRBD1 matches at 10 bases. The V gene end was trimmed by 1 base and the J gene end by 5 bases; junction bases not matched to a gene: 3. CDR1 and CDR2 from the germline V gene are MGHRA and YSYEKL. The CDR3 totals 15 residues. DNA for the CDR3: TGCGCCAGCAGCCAAGGGACAGGGGGGAGAGATACGCAGTATTTT. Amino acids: CASSQGTGGRDTQYF.

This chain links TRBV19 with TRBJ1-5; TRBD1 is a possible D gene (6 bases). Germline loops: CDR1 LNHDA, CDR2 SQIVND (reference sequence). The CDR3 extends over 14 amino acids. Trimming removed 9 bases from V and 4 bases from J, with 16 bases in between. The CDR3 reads CASGKDSLNQPQHF. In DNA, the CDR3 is TGTGCCAGCGGAAAGGACAGCCTTAATCAGCCCCAGCATTTT.

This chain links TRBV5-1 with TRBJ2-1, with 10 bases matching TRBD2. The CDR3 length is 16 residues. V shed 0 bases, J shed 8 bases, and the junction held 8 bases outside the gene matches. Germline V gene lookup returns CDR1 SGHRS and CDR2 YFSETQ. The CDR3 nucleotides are TGCGCCAGCAGCTTGGAGCCCAGCGGGAGGGGTGATGAGCAGTTCTTC. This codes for CASSLEPSGRGDEQFF.

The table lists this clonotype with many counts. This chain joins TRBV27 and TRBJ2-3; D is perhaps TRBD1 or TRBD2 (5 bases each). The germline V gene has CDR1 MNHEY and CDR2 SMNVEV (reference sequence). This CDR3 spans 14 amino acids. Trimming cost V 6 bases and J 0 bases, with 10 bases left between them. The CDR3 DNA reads TGTGCCAGCAGCTGGGGCGGGAGCACAGATACGCAGTATTTT. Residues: CASSWGGSTDTQYF.

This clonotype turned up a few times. The DNA for the CDR3 is TGCAGTGCTAGAGGCTACACCTTC. This gives the protein CSARGYTF. The V call is TRBV20-1, the J call TRBJ1-2; no clear D gene. Trimming took 1 base from V and 9 from J, leaving 0 bases between them. Looked up from germline, CDR1 is DFQATT and CDR2 is SNEGSKA (reference sequence). The CDR3 consists of 8 residues.

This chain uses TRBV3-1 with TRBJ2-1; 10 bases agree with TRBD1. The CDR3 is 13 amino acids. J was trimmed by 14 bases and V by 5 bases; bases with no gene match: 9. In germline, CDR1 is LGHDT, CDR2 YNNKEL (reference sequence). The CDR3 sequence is CASSKHDRGRKFF. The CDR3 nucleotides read TGTGCCAGCAGCAAACATGACAGGGGGCGGAAGTTCTTC.

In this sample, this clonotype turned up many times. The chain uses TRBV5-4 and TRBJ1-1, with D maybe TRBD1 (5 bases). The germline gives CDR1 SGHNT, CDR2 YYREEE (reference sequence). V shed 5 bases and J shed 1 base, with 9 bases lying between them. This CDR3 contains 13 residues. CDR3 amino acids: CASRVTANTEAFF. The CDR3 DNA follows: TGTGCCAGCAGGGTGACAGCGAACACTGAAGCTTTCTTT.

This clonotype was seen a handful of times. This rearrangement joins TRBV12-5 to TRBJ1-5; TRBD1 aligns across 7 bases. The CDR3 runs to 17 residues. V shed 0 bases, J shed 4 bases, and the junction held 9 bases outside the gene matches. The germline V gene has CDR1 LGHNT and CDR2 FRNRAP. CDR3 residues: CASGLVTGRGPNQPQHF. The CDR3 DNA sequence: TGTGCTAGTGGTTTGGTAACGGGAAGGGGGCCAAATCAGCCCCAGCATTTT.

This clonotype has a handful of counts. Written as DNA, the CDR3 is TGTGCCAGCTCACCAAAGGGGGGGACAGATACGCAGTATTTT. It codes for CASSPKGGTDTQYF. The chain uses TRBV18 and TRBJ2-3, with D possibly TRBD2 on 7 matching bases. The V end was cut by 2 bases, the J end by 3 bases, with 9 bases between. Germline V gives CDR1 KGHSH, CDR2 LQKENI. This CDR3 is built from 14 residues.

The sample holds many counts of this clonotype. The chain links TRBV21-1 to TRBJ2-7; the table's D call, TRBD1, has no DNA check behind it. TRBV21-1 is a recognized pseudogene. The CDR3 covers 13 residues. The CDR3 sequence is CASSKQGSYEQYF. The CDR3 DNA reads TGTGCCAGCAGCAAGCAGGGATCCTACGAGCAGTACTTC.

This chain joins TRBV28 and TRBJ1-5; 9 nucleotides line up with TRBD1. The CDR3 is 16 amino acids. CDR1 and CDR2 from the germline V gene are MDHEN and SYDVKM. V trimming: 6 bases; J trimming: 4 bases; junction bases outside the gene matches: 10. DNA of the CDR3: TGTGCCAGCAGCTCTGGAAGGACAGGGGAAAATCAGCCCCAGCATTTT. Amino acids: CASSSGRTGENQPQHF.

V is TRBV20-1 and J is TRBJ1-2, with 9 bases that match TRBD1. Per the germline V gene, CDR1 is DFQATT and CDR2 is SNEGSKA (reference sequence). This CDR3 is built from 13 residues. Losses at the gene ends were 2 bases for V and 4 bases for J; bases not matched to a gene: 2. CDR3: CSARPGQGYGYTF. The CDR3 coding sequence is TGCAGTGCTAGACCGGGACAGGGCTATGGCTACACCTTC.

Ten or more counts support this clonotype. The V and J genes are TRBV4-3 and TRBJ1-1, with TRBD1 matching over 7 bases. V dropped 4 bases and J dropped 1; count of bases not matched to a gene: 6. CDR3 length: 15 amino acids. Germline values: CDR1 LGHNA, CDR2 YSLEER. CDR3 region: CASSPPGQPNTEAFF. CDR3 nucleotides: TGCGCCAGCAGCCCCCCGGGACAGCCGAACACTGAAGCTTTCTTT.

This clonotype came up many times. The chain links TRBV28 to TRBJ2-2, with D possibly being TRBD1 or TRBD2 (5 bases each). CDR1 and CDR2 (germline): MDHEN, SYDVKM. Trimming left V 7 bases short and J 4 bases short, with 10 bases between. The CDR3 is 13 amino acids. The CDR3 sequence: CASNGARTGELFF. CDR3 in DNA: TGTGCCAGCAACGGGGCCCGCACCGGGGAGCTGTTTTTT.